Below are 32 T cell receptor beta chains sequenced from a single sample in a study of T cells in Graves' hyperthyroidism and ophthalmopathy. There were TCR beta CDR3 regions amplified from RNA transcripts. HTBI primers were employed in a first-round RT-PCR of the TCR CDR3. TCRdb redid the calling of the multiplex PCR reads with MiXCR, one entry per CDR3 protein. The table shows 380,000 or so distinct CDR3 sequences, with around 13% occurring only once. The specimen sequenced was blood. These receptors came from a young woman with Graves' hyperthyroidism.

This clonotype was seen repeatedly, ten times or more. The chain recombines TRBV28 with TRBJ2-5; D is tentatively TRBD1 or TRBD2 (5 bases each). The germline V gene has CDR1 MDHEN and CDR2 SYDVKM. Trimming stripped 6 bases from V and 1 base from J, with 9 bases between. The CDR3 length is 13 residues. The DNA of the CDR3 is TGTGCCAGCAGGAGGGGCCTCCAAGAGACCCAGTACTTC. Its translation: CASRRGLQETQYF.

This clonotype came up many times. This chain connects TRBV20-1 to TRBJ2-7; 10 bases map to TRBD2. Unmatched junction bases numbered 5, after V lost 3 bases and J lost 0 bases. Germline CDR1 reads DFQATT; CDR2 reads SNEGSKA (reference sequence). This CDR3 is 15 amino acids long. The CDR3 spells CSARRLAGLSYEQYF. DNA of the CDR3: TGCAGTGCTAGGCGACTAGCGGGCCTCTCCTACGAGCAGTACTTC.

The chain has TRBV5-6 and TRBJ2-1; D remains ambiguous. This CDR3 is built from 12 residues. Trimming left V 0 bases short and J 12 bases short, with 10 bases between. Germline V gene data show CDR1 as SGHDT and CDR2 as YYEEEE. The CDR3 nucleotides read TGTGCCAGCAGCTTGGAGTCATCGTCGCAGTTCTTC. Encoded protein: CASSLESSSQFF.

V is TRBV30 and J is TRBJ2-7, with 10 bases that match TRBD2. V lost 2 bases, J lost 6 bases, and 10 bases stayed unmatched. This CDR3 region has 15 residues. From germline, CDR1 is GTSNPN and CDR2 SVGIG (reference sequence). The CDR3 spells CAWSRLAGGKVEQYF. Written as DNA, the CDR3 is TGTGCCTGGAGTCGGTTAGCGGGAGGCAAAGTCGAGCAGTACTTC.

This clonotype was detected many times. This rearrangement joins TRBV28 to TRBJ2-2; 9 bases fit TRBD1. Germline values: CDR1 MDHEN, CDR2 SYDVKM. This CDR3 is 15 amino acids long. J gave up 5 bases and V 3 bases, and 4 bases lay outside the gene matches. The CDR3: CASSLTGGRTGELFF. The CDR3 region has the DNA TGTGCCAGCAGTTTGACAGGGGGACGGACCGGGGAGCTGTTTTTT.

The chain combines TRBV30 with TRBJ2-5; D possibly corresponds to TRBD2 (7 bases). This CDR3 is 17 amino acids long. CDR1 is GTSNPN and CDR2 is SVGIG in the germline V gene (reference sequence). V gave up 3 bases and J gave up 2 bases, with 22 bases separating them. The CDR3: CAWSKRTGGLFQETQYF. The CDR3 nucleotides are TGTGCCTGGAGCAAACGCACCGGGGGGCTGTTTCAAGAGACCCAGTACTTC.

V is TRBV4-2 and J is TRBJ2-7; TRBD2 matches 8 bases. The CDR3 covers 15 residues. Germline CDR1 reads LGHNA; CDR2 reads YNFKEQ. J gave up 2 bases and V 1 base, and 4 bases lay outside the gene matches. The CDR3 region is CASSQGVAGTYEQYF. In nucleotides, the CDR3 is TGTGCCAGCAGCCAAGGGGTAGCGGGGACCTACGAGCAGTACTTC.

This clonotype came up a few times. DNA for the CDR3: TGTGCCAGCAGCCCGGACAGGTTTGAGGGGCTGATACGCAATGAGCAGTTCTTC. Protein: CASSPDRFEGLIRNEQFF. V is TRBV6-1 and J is TRBJ2-1, with TRBD1 matching 7 bases. Germline V lookup: CDR1 MNHNS, CDR2 SASEGT. The CDR3 has 18 amino acids. V shed 6 bases, J shed 6 bases, and the junction held 20 bases outside the gene matches.

This clonotype has only a few counts. The chain has TRBV12-3 or TRBV12-4 and TRBJ2-7, with D tentatively TRBD1 (5 bases). The V and J ends lost 5 bases and 9 bases respectively, with 23 bases between them. The CDR3 length is 15 residues. In DNA form, the CDR3 reads TGTGCCAGCAGTACACAGGAAGGACCCTACGTTGTGCAGTACTTC. It is translated as CASSTQEGPYVVQYF.

This clonotype showed up many times. The genes are TRBV7-9 and TRBJ2-1; D may correspond to TRBD1 or TRBD2 (7 bases each). The CDR3 covers 19 residues. Germline CDR1 is SEHNR and CDR2 is FQNEAQ (reference sequence). Trimming pared 5 bases from V and 7 bases from J, leaving 30 bases between. The DNA of the CDR3 is TGTGCCAGCAGCACATTAGGGGGCGCCACCGGCGGGAGCCGGAATGAGCAGTTCTTC. Translating gives CASSTLGGATGGSRNEQFF.

In the case of this clonotype: A clone one base away is much larger, so this may be a read error. The chain links TRBV7-2 to TRBJ2-1; 8 bases agree with TRBD2. Germline loops: CDR1 SGHTA, CDR2 FQGNSA. V dropped 9 bases and J dropped 5; count of bases not matched to a gene: 9. The CDR3 has 14 residues. The CDR3 protein is CASQAGAYDNEQFF. In DNA, the CDR3 is TGTGCCAGTCAAGCGGGAGCTTATGACAATGAGCAGTTCTTC.

This clonotype was seen a few times. The V and J genes are TRBV3-1 and TRBJ2-5, with 7 nucleotides matching TRBD2. The J segment lost 0 bases and the V segment lost 4 bases, leaving 5 bases of the junction unmatched. This CDR3 contains 15 residues. Germline V gives CDR1 LGHDT, CDR2 YNNKEL (reference sequence). DNA for the CDR3: TGTGCCAGCAGCCGGCCAGCGGGGTACCAAGAGACCCAGTACTTC. It is translated as CASSRPAGYQETQYF.

This clonotype was counted ten times or more. The chain carries TRBV19 and TRBJ2-1; 9 bases fit TRBD2. This CDR3 region has 15 residues. Losses at the gene ends were 3 bases for V and 2 bases for J; bases not matched to a gene: 2. CDR1 and CDR2 (germline): LNHDA, SQIVND (reference sequence). The CDR3, as DNA: TGTGCCAGTAGTATGATAGCGGGGGCCTACAATGAGCAGTTCTTC. Residues: CASSMIAGAYNEQFF.

The sample holds many counts of this clonotype. The J gene is TRBJ2-7, the V gene TRBV20-1, with a weak D call TRBD2 (6 bases). This CDR3 comprises 15 residues. Per the germline V gene, CDR1 is DFQATT and CDR2 is SNEGSKA (reference sequence). Deletions cut 3 bases from V and 4 bases from J, with 19 bases between. The CDR3 spells CSASSYEGGPYEQYF. The CDR3 coding sequence is TGCAGTGCTAGTTCGTACGAAGGAGGGCCGTACGAGCAGTACTTC.

This clonotype was found many times. The chain is built from TRBV28 and TRBJ1-4; maybe TRBD1 (5 bases). There are 16 residues in the CDR3. V lost 5 bases, J lost 5 bases, and 18 bases lay in between. From germline, CDR1 is MDHEN and CDR2 SYDVKM. The CDR3: CASSGAGTAANEKLFF. The CDR3, as DNA: TGTGCCAGCAGTGGAGCTGGGACGGCAGCAAATGAAAAACTGTTTTTT.

The sample holds many counts of this clonotype. The CDR3 sequence is CATSSTPGLPETYEQYF. Here the CDR3 DNA reads TGTGCCACCAGCAGCACCCCCGGACTGCCTGAAACCTACGAGCAGTACTTC. The chain recombines TRBV15 with TRBJ2-7, with a weak D call TRBD2 (5 bases). The CDR3 sequence is 17 residues long. Trimming removed 3 bases from V and 2 bases from J, with 20 bases in between. Germline V gene lookup returns CDR1 LNHNV and CDR2 YYDKDF (reference sequence).

This clonotype has more than one count but fewer than ten. The V and J genes are TRBV20-1 and TRBJ1-4; D remains unclear. Germline-derived CDR1 and CDR2 are DFQATT and SNEGSKA (reference sequence). Trimming removed 3 bases at V and 7 bases at J, with 12 bases between. The CDR3 runs 13 residues. The CDR3 sequence is CSARAPASEKLFF. CDR3 in DNA: TGCAGTGCTAGGGCCCCAGCGAGTGAAAAACTGTTTTTT.

On this clonotype: One end of the junction fails to match germline, which may point to a read error. V gene TRBV2 combines with J gene TRBJ2-7, with unresolved D. CDR3 length: 11 residues. Germline V gene data show CDR1 as SNHLY and CDR2 as FYNNEI. The CDR3 protein is CASSESYGQYF. CDR3 bases: TGTGCCAGCAGTGAATCGTACGGGCAGTACTTC.

This clonotype was detected ten times or more. The chain has TRBV12-3 or TRBV12-4 and TRBJ2-3; TRBD1 is a possible D gene (5 bases). CDR3 size: 18 residues. V was shortened by 6 bases and J by 3 bases, with 25 bases between the two germline ends. CDR3 bases: TGTGCCAGCAGCCCGAAGGGGCCCCACGGCACAGGAACAGATACGCAGTATTTT. Its translation: CASSPKGPHGTGTDTQYF.

V is TRBV14 and J is TRBJ2-2, with D hard to call. This CDR3 is built from 14 residues. V gave up 1 base and J gave up 4 bases, with 7 bases separating them. Per the germline V gene, CDR1 is SGHDN and CDR2 is FVKESK. The CDR3 here is CASSQGRFTGELFF. The CDR3 bases are TGTGCCAGCAGCCAAGGGCGGTTCACCGGGGAGCTGTTTTTT.

This clonotype has ten or more counts. The chain carries TRBV12-3 or TRBV12-4 and TRBJ1-2; weak D call: TRBD1 (5 bases). V was trimmed by 1 base and J by 8 bases, leaving 14 bases between them. CDR3 length equals 14 residues. Here the CDR3 DNA reads TGTGCCAGCAGTTTAGGAGGGACCGCCCGGGGCTACACCTTC. This codes for CASSLGGTARGYTF.

This clonotype was recorded at least ten times. CDR3 nucleotides: TGCAGTGCTAGAGAAGGGGGGCGCGAGACCCAGTACTTC. The encoded protein is CSAREGGRETQYF. The rearrangement uses TRBV20-1 and TRBJ2-5, with D tentatively TRBD1 or TRBD2 (6 bases each). Germline V lookup: CDR1 DFQATT, CDR2 SNEGSKA (reference sequence). V shed 0 bases and J shed 5 bases, with 10 bases lying between them. The CDR3 loop spans 13 amino acids.

In the case of this clonotype: This may arise from a read error, as a much more abundant clone is one base away. This chain uses TRBV2 with TRBJ2-1; D is uncertain. Germline V gives CDR1 SNHLY, CDR2 FYNNEI. The CDR3 runs to 15 residues. With 4 bases removed from V and 0 bases from J, the gap between germline ends came to 10 bases. CDR3 protein: CASSAMPSSYNEQFF. CDR3 in DNA: TGTGCCAGCAGTGCGATGCCCAGCTCCTACAATGAGCAGTTCTTC.

The rearrangement uses TRBV7-9 and TRBJ1-2; TRBD1 agrees at 10 bases. Trimming cost V 5 bases and J 8 bases; bases outside gene matches: 11. The CDR3 contains 15 residues. Looked up from germline, CDR1 is SEHNR and CDR2 is FQNEAQ (reference sequence). The DNA of the CDR3 is TGTGCCAGCAGCCCGAAGGCCGGGACAGGGGAAGGCTACACCTTC. This gives the protein CASSPKAGTGEGYTF. Supplemented by reference TRBV7-9 and TRBJ1-2, the full variable domain reads DTGVSQNPRHKITKRGQNVTFRCDPISEHNRLYWYRQTLGQGPEFLTYFQNEAQLEKSRLLSDRFSAERPKGSFSTLEIQRTEQGDSAMYLCASSPKAGTGEGYTFGSGTRLTVV.

This clonotype was counted only a few times. This rearrangement joins TRBV5-6 to TRBJ2-1, with D possibly TRBD2 on 5 matching bases. V was pared by 3 bases and J by 6 bases, with 19 bases between. The CDR3 runs 16 residues. From germline, CDR1 is SGHDT and CDR2 YYEEEE. CDR3 in DNA: TGTGCCAGCAGCTCCCTGAATAGCGTGATGTTCAATGAGCAGTTCTTC. It translates to CASSSLNSVMFNEQFF.

J is TRBJ1-6 and V is TRBV14; D might be TRBD1 (5 bases). The CDR3 loop spans 15 amino acids. V lost 3 bases, J lost 3 bases, and 9 bases lay in between. Germline CDR1 is SGHDN and CDR2 is FVKESK. The CDR3 protein is CASSQGPSYNSPLHF. CDR3 coding DNA: TGTGCCAGCAGCCAGGGGCCGAGCTATAATTCACCCCTCCACTTT.

This clonotype came up many times. This chain joins TRBV27 and TRBJ1-2; D ambiguous. The length of the CDR3 is 14 residues. The ends were cut back, 10 bases at V and 5 bases at J, with 20 bases in the middle. Germline V gives CDR1 MNHEY, CDR2 SMNVEV (reference sequence). The CDR3 DNA reads as TGTGCCATCCGACCCAACCCGGAAATTTATGGCTACACCTTC. Translated: CAIRPNPEIYGYTF.

This clonotype was detected many times. The gene calls are TRBV28 and TRBJ2-5, with 12 bases aligning to TRBD1. The ends lost 4 bases at V and 5 bases at J; junction bases unmatched: 17. The CDR3 loop spans 19 amino acids. Germline-derived CDR1 and CDR2 are MDHEN and SYDVKM. In DNA, the CDR3 is TGTGCCAGCAGTTCCTACCTCCCCGGGACAGGGGGCGTTTTTGAGACCCAGTACTTC. Amino acids: CASSSYLPGTGGVFETQYF.

CDR3 loop: CASDRTGNYGYTF. CDR3 nucleotide sequence: TGTGCCAGCGATCGGACGGGAAACTATGGCTACACCTTC. J is TRBJ1-2 and V is TRBV28, with D unresolved. CDR1 is MDHEN and CDR2 is SYDVKM in the germline V gene. Between the trimmed V and J ends, which lost 8 bases and 2 bases, there was a span of 12 bases. The length of the CDR3 is 13 residues.

This chain joins TRBV7-6 and TRBJ2-1, with 7 positions matching TRBD2. The CDR3 loop spans 14 amino acids. V was pared by 5 bases and J by 4 bases, with 5 bases of the junction left unmatched. The germline gives CDR1 SGHVS, CDR2 FNYEAQ. CDR3 bases: TGTGCCAGCAGCCCAGGGAGGGTATACAATGAGCAGTTCTTC. This gives the protein CASSPGRVYNEQFF.

At least ten counts were recorded for this clonotype. V and J are TRBV20-1 and TRBJ2-7; no clear D. Germline V gene sequence: CDR1 DFQATT, CDR2 SNEGSKA (reference sequence). With 6 bases removed from V and 6 bases from J, the gap between germline ends came to 15 bases. The CDR3 has 12 amino acids. Here the CDR3 reads CSAIVGRSEQYF. CDR3 bases: TGCAGTGCAATAGTCGGGCGGAGCGAGCAGTACTTC.

This clonotype was recorded at least ten times. The chain recombines TRBV7-9 with TRBJ1-1, with TRBD1 matching 7 bases. Trimming cost V 1 base and J 7 bases; bases outside gene matches: 3. The CDR3 sequence is 13 residues long. Looked up from germline, CDR1 is SEHNR and CDR2 is FQNEAQ (reference sequence). CDR3 sequence (DNA): TGTGCCAGCAGCTTAGGCCGACAGGGTGAAGCTTTCTTT. As protein: CASSLGRQGEAFF.